This TCR beta chain was retrieved from a study of neurological immune-mediated disorders. This clonotype was counted many times. Germline CDR1 and CDR2: SGHKS and YYEKEE (reference sequence). V lost 7 bases and J lost 1, with 5 bases in between. CDR3 length: 11 amino acids. Time point defined: longitudinal time-point 2. Synthesis of cDNA was carried out by template-switch 5'RACE. The reaction used 10-nucleotide random UMIs. Every sequencing run drew on 15-18 subjects and yielded over 190 million TCR-beta sequences. Each CDR3 protein is one row after TCRdb ran MiXCR on the 5' RACE reads. This table holds around 49,000 distinct CDR3 sequences, about an eighth found once.

The chain uses TRBV5-5 and TRBJ1-1; D uncertain. This sequence originates from a male donor with HTLV-1-associated myelopathy (HAM/TSP). The material sequenced was PBMCs. The CDR3 bases are TGTGCCAGCGCGAAGAACACTGAAGCTTTCTTT. Protein sequence: CASAKNTEAFF. Variable domain in full (rest from reference TRBV5-5 and TRBJ1-1): DAGVTQSPTHLIKTRGQQVTLRCSPISGHKSVSWYQQVLGQGPQFIFQYYEKEERGRGNFPDRFSARQFPNYSSELNVNALLLGDSALYLCASAKNTEAFFGQGTRLTVV.